This passage covers 28 T cell receptor beta chains from one sample sequenced in a study of T-cell memory formation after mild COVID-19. TCRdb reprocessed the 5' RACE reads with MiXCR, giving one entry per CDR3 protein. The repertoire holds some 130,000 distinct CDR3 sequences, approximately 25% seen once, with around a quarter in the top ten. Sequencing input: PBMCs or a T cell subset sorted from them (not recorded which). These receptors were obtained from an adult woman who had mild COVID-19 (a few samples of this study predate the infection). Cell type and time point are not known.

This clonotype was observed a handful of times. The chain couples TRBV20-1 to TRBJ1-3; D gene ambiguous. V was cut by 6 bases and J by 4 bases, with 10 bases left in between. CDR3 length equals 12 residues. Looked up from germline, CDR1 is DFQATT and CDR2 is SNEGSKA (reference sequence). The CDR3 DNA sequence: TGCAGTGCCTGGACCCTAGGAAACACCATATATTTT. This gives the protein CSAWTLGNTIYF.

The chain combines TRBV2 with TRBJ1-2; D possibly corresponds to TRBD1 (6 bases). The ends were cut back, 6 bases at V and 8 bases at J, with 16 bases in the middle. The germline V gene encodes CDR1 SNHLY and CDR2 FYNNEI. CDR3 length: 13 residues. Here the CDR3 reads CASRASAGEGYTF. For the CDR3, the DNA is TGTGCCAGCAGGGCATCGGCAGGGGAAGGCTACACCTTC.

The V gene is TRBV15, the J gene TRBJ2-1; 9 nucleotides match TRBD2. Germline trimming cut 2 bases from V and 5 bases from J; bases unmatched to any gene: 7. This CDR3 spans 16 amino acids. Germline V gene lookup returns CDR1 LNHNV and CDR2 YYDKDF (reference sequence). CDR3 nucleotide sequence: TGTGCCACCAGCAGACCTCTAGCGGGACTCGACAATGAGCAGTTCTTC. It translates to CATSRPLAGLDNEQFF.

The J gene is TRBJ2-1, the V gene TRBV2; 7 bases agree with TRBD1. The V gene end was trimmed by 5 bases and the J gene end by 8 bases; junction bases not matched to a gene: 6. The CDR3 has 13 amino acids. Looked up from germline, CDR1 is SNHLY and CDR2 is FYNNEI. CDR3 in DNA: TGTGCCAGCAGTTCCGACAGGGTGGATGAGCAGTTCTTC. Its translation: CASSSDRVDEQFF. Together with reference TRBV2 and TRBJ2-1, the CDR3 gives the full variable domain: EPEVTQTPSHQVTQMGQEVILRCVPISNHLYFYWYRQILGQKVEFLVSFYNNEISEKSEIFDDQFSVERPDGSNFTLKIRSTKLEDSAMYFCASSSDRVDEQFFGPGTRLTVL.

This clonotype was picked up one time. This sequence joins TRBV19 and TRBJ1-1; D remains ambiguous. Trimming left V 4 bases short and J 4 bases short, with 4 bases between. CDR3 length: 11 amino acids. CDR1 LNHDA and CDR2 SQIVND come from the germline V gene (reference sequence). The CDR3 coding sequence is TGTGCCAGTAGTACGTTCACTGAAGCTTTCTTT. This encodes CASSTFTEAFF. Drawing the rest from reference TRBV19 and TRBJ1-1, the complete variable domain is DGGITQSPKYLFRKEGQNVTLSCEQNLNHDAMYWYRQDPGQGLRLIYYSQIVNDFQKGDIAEGYSVSREKKESFPLTVTSAQKNPTAFYLCASSTFTEAFFGQGTRLTVV.

This clonotype has a handful of counts. This chain's CDR3 is CASSKRDYLTDTQYF. The CDR3 bases are TGTGCCAGCAGCAAACGGGACTACCTCACAGATACGCAGTATTTT. The rearrangement links TRBV7-2 to TRBJ2-3; 7 bases line up with TRBD2. V shed 5 bases, J shed 2 bases, and the junction held 7 bases outside the gene matches. The CDR3 loop spans 15 amino acids. Germline V gene data show CDR1 as SGHTA and CDR2 as FQGNSA.

In this sample, this clonotype turned up a few times. The DNA for the CDR3 is TGTGCCAGCTCCTGGGGACCTAGGGAAGCTTTCTTT. This gives the protein CASSWGPREAFF. The V and J genes are TRBV7-2 and TRBJ1-1, with a tentative D call TRBD1 (5 bases). V lost 8 bases to trimming and J lost 8 bases, with 15 bases between them. The CDR3 is made up of 12 amino acids. Germline V lookup: CDR1 SGHTA, CDR2 FQGNSA.

The chain has TRBV4-2 and TRBJ2-7; D is undetermined. Trimming took off 1 base at V and 3 bases at J, with 10 bases between the two ends. CDR1 and CDR2 from the germline V gene are LGHNA and YNFKEQ. This CDR3 is 14 amino acids long. The CDR3 region is CASSQVQVHYEQYF. The CDR3 DNA is TGTGCCAGCAGCCAAGTTCAGGTTCACTACGAGCAGTACTTC.

V usage is TRBV18 and J usage is TRBJ1-5; weak D call: TRBD1 (6 bases). Trimming shortened V by 1 base and J by 5 bases, and 24 bases separated the two germline ends. Germline V gene data show CDR1 as KGHSH and CDR2 as LQKENI. The CDR3 spans 19 residues. This CDR3 is CASSPQRTVYTVWDQPQHF. The CDR3 coding sequence is TGTGCCAGCTCACCACAAAGGACAGTGTATACCGTGTGGGATCAGCCCCAGCATTTT.

This clonotype has more than one count but fewer than ten. The V and J genes are TRBV12-3 or TRBV12-4 and TRBJ1-2; D is possibly TRBD1 (5 bases). This CDR3 has 14 residues. Trimming removed 4 bases from V and 1 base from J, with 10 bases in between. The CDR3 loop is CASSSGDGNYGYTF. As DNA, the CDR3 is TGTGCCAGCAGTTCCGGGGACGGTAACTATGGCTACACCTTC.

CDR3 in amino acids: CAISEPGQGKETQYF. Written as DNA, the CDR3 is TGTGCCATCAGTGAACCGGGACAGGGGAAAGAGACCCAGTACTTC. The J gene is TRBJ2-5, the V gene TRBV10-3, with 10 bases lining up with TRBD1. Per germline, CDR1 ENHRY and CDR2 SYGVKD. The CDR3 totals 15 residues. J was trimmed by 3 bases and V by 3 bases; bases with no gene match: 4.

This clonotype occurred a few times. The J gene is TRBJ2-7, the V gene TRBV20-1, with D unresolved. The V and J ends lost 1 base and 0 bases respectively, with 16 bases between them. CDR1 is DFQATT, CDR2 SNEGSKA, per germline (reference sequence). The CDR3 runs to 16 residues. The CDR3 loop is CSARVPGGGYSYEQYF. DNA of the CDR3: TGCAGTGCTAGAGTCCCGGGTGGCGGATACTCCTACGAGCAGTACTTC.

V usage is TRBV6-5 and J usage is TRBJ2-6, with D tentatively TRBD1 (5 bases). The germline V gene encodes CDR1 MNHEY and CDR2 SVGAGI. Trimming stripped 0 bases from V and 0 bases from J, with 21 bases between. This CDR3 is built from 21 residues. CDR3 protein: CASSYSISQGWVNSGANVLTF. The DNA of the CDR3 is TGTGCCAGCAGTTACTCGATTTCGCAGGGCTGGGTTAACTCTGGGGCCAACGTCCTGACTTTC.

This clonotype was counted between two and nine times. The chain joins TRBV12-3 or TRBV12-4 to TRBJ2-1; the D call may be TRBD1 or TRBD2 (6 bases each). CDR3 size: 15 residues. Trimming shortened V by 10 bases and J by 5 bases, and 21 bases separated the two germline ends. CDR3 sequence (DNA): TGTGCCACCAGACGAGGGGGGAGACCCGACAATGAGCAGTTCTTC. Residues: CATRRGGRPDNEQFF.

This clonotype occurred a few times. V is TRBV9 and J is TRBJ2-2; no definite D call. V dropped 0 bases and J dropped 3 bases, with 3 bases sitting between them. This CDR3 is 13 amino acids long. CDR1 and CDR2 (germline): SGDLS, YYNGEE. CDR3 sequence: CASSVVYTGELFF. DNA for the CDR3: TGTGCCAGCAGCGTAGTGTACACCGGGGAGCTGTTTTTT.

CDR3 region: CASSGTAADTQYF. CDR3 nucleotides: TGTGCCAGCAGCGGCACGGCCGCAGATACGCAGTATTTT. The genes are TRBV11-2 and TRBJ2-3, with D hard to call. This CDR3 has 13 residues. Germline V CDR1 and CDR2: SGHAT, FQNNGV. Trimming removed 5 bases from V and 4 bases from J, with 10 bases in between.

At least ten counts were recorded for this clonotype. This rearrangement joins TRBV7-6 to TRBJ2-5, with TRBD1 matching over 8 bases. The CDR3 loop spans 18 amino acids. Germline lookup yields CDR1 SGHVS and CDR2 FNYEAQ. V lost 4 bases to trimming and J lost 5 bases; unmatched junction nucleotides: 18. CDR3 sequence reads: CASSSAETGDIFAETQYF. The CDR3 DNA follows: TGTGCCAGCAGCTCAGCCGAGACAGGGGATATTTTTGCGGAGACCCAGTACTTC.

The sample holds a few counts of this clonotype. The genes are TRBV13 and TRBJ2-7; D might be TRBD1 or TRBD2, each matching 5 bases. The CDR3 has 16 residues. Germline-derived CDR1 and CDR2 are PRHDT and FYEKMQ (reference sequence). The ends were cut back, 5 bases at V and 6 bases at J, with 23 bases in the middle. Here the CDR3 DNA reads TGTGCCAGCAGCGCGACTTCGGGGACGCATTTTCGCGAGCAGTACTTC. It yields the protein CASSATSGTHFREQYF.

The chain combines TRBV12-3 or TRBV12-4 with TRBJ1-1; tentatively, D is TRBD1 (6 bases). V was shortened by 6 bases and J by 0 bases, with 8 bases between the two germline ends. CDR3 size: 13 residues. CDR3 region: CASRDSLNTEAFF. As DNA, the CDR3 is TGTGCCAGCAGGGACAGCCTGAACACTGAAGCTTTCTTT.

The chain uses TRBV6-5 and TRBJ2-5; 9 bases are shared with TRBD2. Trimming removed 6 bases from V and 4 bases from J; junction bases left unmatched: 9. Germline CDR1 is MNHEY and CDR2 is SVGAGI. This CDR3 spans 15 amino acids. Here the CDR3 reads CASSLVAGERETQYF. The CDR3 DNA reads as TGTGCCAGCAGCCTAGTAGCGGGAGAGAGAGAGACCCAGTACTTC.

The V call is TRBV5-1, the J call TRBJ1-1, with D maybe TRBD1 (6 bases). Germline V CDR1 and CDR2: SGHRS, YFSETQ. This CDR3 is 13 amino acids long. V was cut by 4 bases and J by 4 bases, with 11 bases left in between. CDR3 amino acids: CASSEGVRTEAFF. DNA of the CDR3: TGCGCCAGCAGCGAGGGGGTACGCACTGAAGCTTTCTTT. The full variable domain, rest sourced from reference TRBV5-1 and TRBJ1-1, is KAGVTQTPRYLIKTRGQQVTLSCSPISGHRSVSWYQQTPGQGLQFLFEYFSETQRNKGNFPGRFSGRQFSNSRSEMNVSTLELGDSALYLCASSEGVRTEAFFGQGTRLTVV.

This chain uses TRBV5-1 with TRBJ1-1; TRBD1 aligns across 7 bases. CDR1 and CDR2 (germline): SGHRS, YFSETQ. The length of the CDR3 is 15 residues. V lost 0 bases and J lost 3; bases outside the gene matches: 5. The CDR3 is CASSLEDRWDTEAFF. The CDR3 nucleotides read TGCGCCAGCAGCTTGGAGGACAGGTGGGACACTGAAGCTTTCTTT. The variable domain in full, with the rest retrieved from reference TRBV5-1 and TRBJ1-1, is KAGVTQTPRYLIKTRGQQVTLSCSPISGHRSVSWYQQTPGQGLQFLFEYFSETQRNKGNFPGRFSGRQFSNSRSEMNVSTLELGDSALYLCASSLEDRWDTEAFFGQGTRLTVV.

This sequence joins TRBV29-1 and TRBJ2-3, with TRBD2 matching 8 bases. CDR1 and CDR2 from the germline V gene are SQVTM and ANQGSEA. The J segment lost 4 bases and the V segment lost 7 bases, leaving 7 bases of the junction unmatched. The CDR3 covers 13 residues. CDR3 nucleotide sequence: TGCAGCGCCCGGGGGGGCCTGGCAGATACGCAGTATTTT. Amino acids: CSARGGLADTQYF.

This sequence joins TRBV12-3 or TRBV12-4 and TRBJ2-2; D remains unclear. The CDR3 covers 10 residues. V was clipped by 8 bases and J by 5 bases, with 3 bases between them. CDR3 bases: TGTGCCAGCGGGACCGGGGAGCTGTTTTTT. Protein sequence: CASGTGELFF.

The rearrangement joins TRBV11-2 to TRBJ2-3, with D tentatively TRBD2 (6 bases). CDR1 SGHAT and CDR2 FQNNGV come from the germline V gene. The length of the CDR3 is 15 residues. Trimming left V 5 bases short and J 2 bases short, with 14 bases between. The CDR3 coding sequence is TGTGCCAGCAGCCTGGAGGGGTTCCTCACAGATACGCAGTATTTT. Translated, it gives CASSLEGFLTDTQYF. The full variable domain, completed using reference TRBV11-2 and TRBJ2-3, is EAGVAQSPRYKIIEKRQSVAFWCNPISGHATLYWYQQILGQGPKLLIQFQNNGVVDDSQLPKDRFSAERLKGVDSTLKIQPAKLEDSAVYLCASSLEGFLTDTQYFGPGTRLTVL.

The CDR3 nucleotides are TGTGCCAGCAGTAAGGAGAGATTGTACCAAGAGACCCAGTACTTC. Its protein product is CASSKERLYQETQYF. The rearrangement joins TRBV7-8 to TRBJ2-5; the D is unclear. Germline values: CDR1 SGHVS, CDR2 FQNEAQ. The CDR3 covers 15 residues. V dropped 6 bases and J dropped 0 bases, with 14 bases sitting between them.

This clonotype came up a few times. The chain carries TRBV29-1 and TRBJ2-3, with D possibly called TRBD1 or TRBD2 (5 bases each). Germline V gene data show CDR1 as SQVTM and CDR2 as ANQGSEA. This CDR3 region has 12 residues. Trimming took 4 bases from V and 6 from J, leaving 11 bases between them. Here the CDR3 DNA reads TGCAGCGTTGGGGGGTCTTTGGATACGCAGTATTTT. Amino acids: CSVGGSLDTQYF.

This clonotype was counted only a few times. This sequence joins TRBV7-9 and TRBJ1-2; TRBD1 agrees at 7 bases. In germline, CDR1 is SEHNR, CDR2 FQNEAQ (reference sequence). The CDR3 spans 14 residues. The trim removed 3 bases at V and 2 bases at J, leaving 3 bases unmatched. The DNA for the CDR3 is TGTGCCAGCAGCTTCCCAGGGGGAAACTATGGCTACACCTTC. Residues: CASSFPGGNYGYTF.